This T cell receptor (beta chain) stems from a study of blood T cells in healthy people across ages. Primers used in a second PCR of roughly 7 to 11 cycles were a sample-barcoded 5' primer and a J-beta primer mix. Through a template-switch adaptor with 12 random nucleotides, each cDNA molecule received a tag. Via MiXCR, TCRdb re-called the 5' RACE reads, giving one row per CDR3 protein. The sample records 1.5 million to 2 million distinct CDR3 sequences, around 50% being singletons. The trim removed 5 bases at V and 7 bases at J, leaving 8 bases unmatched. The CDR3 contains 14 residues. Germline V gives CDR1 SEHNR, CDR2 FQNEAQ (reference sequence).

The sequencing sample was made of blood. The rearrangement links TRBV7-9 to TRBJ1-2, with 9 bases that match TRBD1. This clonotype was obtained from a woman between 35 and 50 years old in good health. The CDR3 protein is CASSPTDRGSGYTF. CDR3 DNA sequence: TGTGCCAGCAGCCCAACGGACAGGGGTAGTGGCTACACCTTC. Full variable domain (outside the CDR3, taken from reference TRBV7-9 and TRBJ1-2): DTGVSQNPRHKITKRGQNVTFRCDPISEHNRLYWYRQTLGQGPEFLTYFQNEAQLEKSRLLSDRFSAERPKGSFSTLEIQRTEQGDSAMYLCASSPTDRGSGYTFGSGTRLTVV.